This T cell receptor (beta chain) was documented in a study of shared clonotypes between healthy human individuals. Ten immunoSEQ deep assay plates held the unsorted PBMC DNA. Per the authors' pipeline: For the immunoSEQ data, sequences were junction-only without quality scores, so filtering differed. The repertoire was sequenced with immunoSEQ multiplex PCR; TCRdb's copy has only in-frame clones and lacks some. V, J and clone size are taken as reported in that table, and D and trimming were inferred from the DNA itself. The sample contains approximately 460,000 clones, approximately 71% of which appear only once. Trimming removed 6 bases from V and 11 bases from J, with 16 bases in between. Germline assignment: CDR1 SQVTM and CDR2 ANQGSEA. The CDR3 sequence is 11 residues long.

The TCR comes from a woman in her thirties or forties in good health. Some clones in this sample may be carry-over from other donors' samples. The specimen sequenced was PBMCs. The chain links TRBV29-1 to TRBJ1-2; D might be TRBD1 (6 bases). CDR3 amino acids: CSVSRGSTYTF. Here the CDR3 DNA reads TGCAGCGTCTCCAGGGGATCCACTTACACCTTC.